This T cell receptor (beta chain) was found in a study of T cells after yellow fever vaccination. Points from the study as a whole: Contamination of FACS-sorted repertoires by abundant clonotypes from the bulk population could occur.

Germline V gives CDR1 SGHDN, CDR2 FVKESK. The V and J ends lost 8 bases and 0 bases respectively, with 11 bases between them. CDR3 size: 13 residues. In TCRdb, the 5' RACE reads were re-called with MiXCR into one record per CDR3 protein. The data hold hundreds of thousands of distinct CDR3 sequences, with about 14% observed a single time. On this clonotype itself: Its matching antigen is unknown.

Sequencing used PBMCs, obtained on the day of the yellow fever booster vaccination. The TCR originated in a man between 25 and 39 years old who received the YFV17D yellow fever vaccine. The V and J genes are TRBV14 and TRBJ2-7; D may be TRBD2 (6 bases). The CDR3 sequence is CASRAGISYEQYF. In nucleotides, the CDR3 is TGTGCCAGCCGGGCGGGGATCTCCTACGAGCAGTACTTC.